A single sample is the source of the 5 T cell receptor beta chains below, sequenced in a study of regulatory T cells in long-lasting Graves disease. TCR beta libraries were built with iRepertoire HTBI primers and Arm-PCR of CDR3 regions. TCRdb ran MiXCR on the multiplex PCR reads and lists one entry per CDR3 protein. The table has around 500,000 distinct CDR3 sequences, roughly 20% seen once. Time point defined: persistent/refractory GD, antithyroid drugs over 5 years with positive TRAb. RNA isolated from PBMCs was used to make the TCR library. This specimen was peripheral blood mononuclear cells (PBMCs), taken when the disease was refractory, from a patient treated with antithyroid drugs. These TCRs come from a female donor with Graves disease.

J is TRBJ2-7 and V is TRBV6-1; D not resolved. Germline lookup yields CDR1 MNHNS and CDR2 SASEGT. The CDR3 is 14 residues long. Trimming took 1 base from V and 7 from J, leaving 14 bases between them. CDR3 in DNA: TGTGCCAGCAGTGAAGGGCGGATCACGTATGAGCAGTACTTC. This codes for CASSEGRITYEQYF.

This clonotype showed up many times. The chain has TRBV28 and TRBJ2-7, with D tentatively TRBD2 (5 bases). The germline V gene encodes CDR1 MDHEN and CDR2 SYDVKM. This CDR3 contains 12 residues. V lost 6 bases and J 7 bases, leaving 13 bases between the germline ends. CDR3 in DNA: TGTGCCAGCAGGCCACCCCCGGGAGAGCAGTACTTC. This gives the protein CASRPPPGEQYF.

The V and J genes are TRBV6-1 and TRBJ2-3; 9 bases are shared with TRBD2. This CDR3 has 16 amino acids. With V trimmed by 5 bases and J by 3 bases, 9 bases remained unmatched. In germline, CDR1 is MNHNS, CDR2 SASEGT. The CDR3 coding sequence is TGTGCCAGCAGTCCCCGGGTAGCGGGGGAGACAGATACGCAGTATTTT. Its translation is CASSPRVAGETDTQYF.

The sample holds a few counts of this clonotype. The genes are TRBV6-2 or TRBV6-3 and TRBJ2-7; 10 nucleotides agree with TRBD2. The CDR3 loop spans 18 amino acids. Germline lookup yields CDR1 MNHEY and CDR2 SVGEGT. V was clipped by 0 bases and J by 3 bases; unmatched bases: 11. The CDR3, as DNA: TGTGCCAGCAGTTACTCGAGGTCTAGCGGGAGCCCACACTACGAGCAGTACTTC. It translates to CASSYSRSSGSPHYEQYF.

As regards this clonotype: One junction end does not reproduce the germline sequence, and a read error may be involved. CDR3 in DNA: TGTGCCAGCAGTTTAACCGGGGAGCGGTTTTTT. Amino acids: CASSLTGERFF. V usage is TRBV28 and J usage is TRBJ2-2; maybe TRBD2 (5 bases). The CDR3 extends over 11 amino acids. In germline, CDR1 is MDHEN, CDR2 SYDVKM. Supplemented by reference TRBV28 and TRBJ2-2, the full variable domain reads DVKVTQSSRYLVKRTGEKVFLECVQDMDHENMFWYRQDPGLGLRLIYFSYDVKMKEKGDIPEGYSVSREKKERFSLILESASTNQTSMYLCASSLTGERFFGEGSRLTVL.